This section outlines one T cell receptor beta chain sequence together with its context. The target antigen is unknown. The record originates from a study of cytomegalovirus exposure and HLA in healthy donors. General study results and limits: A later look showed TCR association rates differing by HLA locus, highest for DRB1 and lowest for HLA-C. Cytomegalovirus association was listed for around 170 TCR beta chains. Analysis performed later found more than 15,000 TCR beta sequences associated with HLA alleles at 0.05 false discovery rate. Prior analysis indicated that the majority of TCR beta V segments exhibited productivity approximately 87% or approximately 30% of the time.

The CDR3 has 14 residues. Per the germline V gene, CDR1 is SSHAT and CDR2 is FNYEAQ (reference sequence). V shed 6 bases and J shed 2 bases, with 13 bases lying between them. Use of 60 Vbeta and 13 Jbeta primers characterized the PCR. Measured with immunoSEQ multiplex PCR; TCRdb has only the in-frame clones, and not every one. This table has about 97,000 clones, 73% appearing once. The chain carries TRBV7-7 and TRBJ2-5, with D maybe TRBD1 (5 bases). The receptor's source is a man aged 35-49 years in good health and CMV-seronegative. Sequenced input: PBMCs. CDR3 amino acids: CASSLTAIQETQYF. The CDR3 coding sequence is TGTGCCAGCAGTTTGACAGCTATACAAGAGACCCAGTACTTC.